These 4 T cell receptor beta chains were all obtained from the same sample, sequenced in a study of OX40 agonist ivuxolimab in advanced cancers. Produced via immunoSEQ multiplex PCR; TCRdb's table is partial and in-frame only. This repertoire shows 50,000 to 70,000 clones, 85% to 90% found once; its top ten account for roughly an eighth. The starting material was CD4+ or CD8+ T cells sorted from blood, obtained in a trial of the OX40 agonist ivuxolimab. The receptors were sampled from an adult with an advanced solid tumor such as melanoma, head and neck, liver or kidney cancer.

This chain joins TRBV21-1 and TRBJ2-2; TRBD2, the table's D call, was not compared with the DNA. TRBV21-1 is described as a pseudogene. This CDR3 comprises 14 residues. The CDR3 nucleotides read TGTGCCAGCAGCCGGGGGGGAAACACCGGGGAGCTGTTTTTT. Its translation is CASSRGGNTGELFF.

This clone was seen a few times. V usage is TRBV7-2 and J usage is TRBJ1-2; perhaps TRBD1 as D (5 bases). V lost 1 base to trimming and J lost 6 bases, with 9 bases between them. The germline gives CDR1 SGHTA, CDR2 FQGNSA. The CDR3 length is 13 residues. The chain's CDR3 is CASSLVRADGYTF. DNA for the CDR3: TGTGCCAGCAGCTTAGTCAGGGCTGATGGCTACACCTTC.

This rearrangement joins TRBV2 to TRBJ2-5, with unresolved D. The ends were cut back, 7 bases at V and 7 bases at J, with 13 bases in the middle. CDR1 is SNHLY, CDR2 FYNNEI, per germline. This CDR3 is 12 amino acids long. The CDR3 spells CASKSTVGTQYF. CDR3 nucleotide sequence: TGTGCCAGCAAGTCTACCGTCGGGACCCAGTACTTC.

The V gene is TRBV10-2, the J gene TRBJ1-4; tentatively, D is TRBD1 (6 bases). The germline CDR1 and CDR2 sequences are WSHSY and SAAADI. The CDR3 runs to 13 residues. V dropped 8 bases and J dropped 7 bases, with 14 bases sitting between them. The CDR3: CASGGHSGEKLFF. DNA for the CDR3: TGCGCCAGCGGGGGACATTCGGGTGAAAAACTGTTTTTT.